This T cell receptor (beta chain) was recovered during a study of identical twins. Germline CDR1 reads KGHDR; CDR2 reads SFDVKD. The CDR3 consists of 16 residues. V gave up 6 bases and J gave up 2 bases; unmatched junction bases: 8. Via MiXCR, TCRdb re-called the 5' RACE reads, giving one row per CDR3 protein. This table has hundreds of thousands of distinct CDR3 sequences, 8.5% to 9% appearing once. This sample also belongs to another study, concerning yellow fever vaccine responses in identical twins.

V and J are TRBV24-1 and TRBJ2-1; TRBD1 matches at 8 bases. Material for sequencing was PBMCs. This clonotype was obtained from a woman aged 18-29 years in good health. The CDR3 DNA reads TGTGCCACCAGTACAGGGGGGTTACCAACCTACAATGAGCAGTTCTTC. Amino acids: CATSTGGLPTYNEQFF.